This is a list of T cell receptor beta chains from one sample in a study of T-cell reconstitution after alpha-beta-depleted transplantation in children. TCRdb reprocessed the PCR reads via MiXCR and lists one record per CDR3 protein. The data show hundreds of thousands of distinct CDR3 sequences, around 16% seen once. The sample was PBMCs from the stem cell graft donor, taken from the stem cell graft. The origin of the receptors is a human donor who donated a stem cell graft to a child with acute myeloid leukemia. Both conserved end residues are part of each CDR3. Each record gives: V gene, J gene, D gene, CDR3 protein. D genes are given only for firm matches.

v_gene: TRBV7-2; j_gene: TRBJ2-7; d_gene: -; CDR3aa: CASSLAVRATDEQYF
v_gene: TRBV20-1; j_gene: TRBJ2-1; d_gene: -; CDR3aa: CSARKGRNEQFF
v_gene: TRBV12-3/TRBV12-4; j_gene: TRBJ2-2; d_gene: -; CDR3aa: CASNLGTGELFF
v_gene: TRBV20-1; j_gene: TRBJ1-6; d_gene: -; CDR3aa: CSARDHGEGSYNSPLHF
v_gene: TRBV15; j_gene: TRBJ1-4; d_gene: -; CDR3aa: CATSREWQGGEKLFF
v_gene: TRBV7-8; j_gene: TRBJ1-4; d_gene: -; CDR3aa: CASSLVDRQPANEKLFF
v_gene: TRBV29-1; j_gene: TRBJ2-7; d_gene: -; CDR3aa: CSVAPQGRNYEQYF
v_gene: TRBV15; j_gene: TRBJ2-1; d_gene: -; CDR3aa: CATSTTPGLGDNEQFF
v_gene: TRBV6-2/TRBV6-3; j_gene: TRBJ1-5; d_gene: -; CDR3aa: CASTTRAHSNQPQHF
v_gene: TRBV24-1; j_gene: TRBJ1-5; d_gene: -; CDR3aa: CATSERGNQPQHF
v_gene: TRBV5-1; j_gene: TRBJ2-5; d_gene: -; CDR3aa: CASQGRLTVQETQYF
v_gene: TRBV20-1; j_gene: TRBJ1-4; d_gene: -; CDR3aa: CSAGALNEKLFF
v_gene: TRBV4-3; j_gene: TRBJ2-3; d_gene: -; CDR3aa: CASSQDGTEITDTQYF
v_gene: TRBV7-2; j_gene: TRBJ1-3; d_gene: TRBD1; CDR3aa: CASSLQTGYSGNTIYF
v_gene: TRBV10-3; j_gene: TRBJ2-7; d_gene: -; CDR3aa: CAISEPGSREQYF
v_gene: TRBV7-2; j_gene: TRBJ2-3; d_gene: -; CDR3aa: CASSLITGWDTQYF
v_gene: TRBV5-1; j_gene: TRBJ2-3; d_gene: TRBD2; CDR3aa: CASSFERGLDTQYF
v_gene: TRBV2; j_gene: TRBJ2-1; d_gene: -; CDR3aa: CARWDDPNEQFF
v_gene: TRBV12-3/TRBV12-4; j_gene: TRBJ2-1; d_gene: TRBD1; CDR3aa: CASSSTGVEQFF
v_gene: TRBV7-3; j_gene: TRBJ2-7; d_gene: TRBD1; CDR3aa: CASSLGQGGHEQYF
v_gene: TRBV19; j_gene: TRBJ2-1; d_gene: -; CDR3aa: CASSSLSPPEQFF
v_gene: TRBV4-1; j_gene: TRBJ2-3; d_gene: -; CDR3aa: CASSQGLVGNTQYF
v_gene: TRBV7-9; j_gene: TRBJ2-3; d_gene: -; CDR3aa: CASSSLSAGTDTQYF
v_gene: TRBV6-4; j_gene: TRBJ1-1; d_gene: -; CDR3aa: CASRLNRVSTEAFF
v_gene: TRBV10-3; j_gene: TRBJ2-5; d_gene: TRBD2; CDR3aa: CAGGDQETQYF
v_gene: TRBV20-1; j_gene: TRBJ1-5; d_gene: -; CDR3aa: CSARDRYRASNQPQHF
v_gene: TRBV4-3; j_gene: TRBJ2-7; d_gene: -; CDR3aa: CASSQDEGWGEQYF
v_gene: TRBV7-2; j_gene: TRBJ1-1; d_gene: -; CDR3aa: CASSPGGRITEAFF
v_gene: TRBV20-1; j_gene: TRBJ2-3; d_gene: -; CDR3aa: CSAYGGHRLPDTQYF
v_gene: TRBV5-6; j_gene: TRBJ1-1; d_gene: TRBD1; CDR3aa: CASSPDRDTEAFF
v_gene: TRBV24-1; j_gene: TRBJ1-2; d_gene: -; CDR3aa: CATSGPGDYGYTF
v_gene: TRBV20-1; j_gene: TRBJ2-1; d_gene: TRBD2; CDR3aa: CSAREGLAVYNEQFF
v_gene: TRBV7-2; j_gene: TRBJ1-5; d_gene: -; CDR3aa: CASSLSQDLHWPQHF
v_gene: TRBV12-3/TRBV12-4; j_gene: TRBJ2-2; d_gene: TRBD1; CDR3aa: CASKAPGQGLHGELFF
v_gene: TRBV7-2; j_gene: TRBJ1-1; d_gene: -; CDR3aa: CASSPPYGYTEAFF
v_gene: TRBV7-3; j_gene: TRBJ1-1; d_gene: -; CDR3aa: CASSLVGRGDEAFF
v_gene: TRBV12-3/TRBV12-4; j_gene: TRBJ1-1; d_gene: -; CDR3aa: CASSLGDLGTEAFF